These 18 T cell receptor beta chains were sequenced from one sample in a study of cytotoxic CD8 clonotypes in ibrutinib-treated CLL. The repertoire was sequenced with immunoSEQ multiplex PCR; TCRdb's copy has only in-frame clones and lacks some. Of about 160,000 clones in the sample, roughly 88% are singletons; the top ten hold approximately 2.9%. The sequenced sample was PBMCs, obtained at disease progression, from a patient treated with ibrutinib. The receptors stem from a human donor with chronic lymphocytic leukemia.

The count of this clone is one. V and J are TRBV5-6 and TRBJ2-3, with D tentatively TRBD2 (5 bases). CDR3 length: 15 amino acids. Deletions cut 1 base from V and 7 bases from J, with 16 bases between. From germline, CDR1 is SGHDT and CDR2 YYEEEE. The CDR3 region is CASSLWGAGGNTQYF. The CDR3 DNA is TGTGCCAGCAGCTTGTGGGGTGCGGGCGGCAATACGCAGTATTTT.

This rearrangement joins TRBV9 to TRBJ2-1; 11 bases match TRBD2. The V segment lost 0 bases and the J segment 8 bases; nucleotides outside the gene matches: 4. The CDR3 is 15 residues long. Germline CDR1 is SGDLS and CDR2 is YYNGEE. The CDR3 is CASSVETSGSYEQFF. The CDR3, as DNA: TGTGCCAGCAGCGTAGAAACTAGCGGGAGCTATGAGCAGTTCTTC.

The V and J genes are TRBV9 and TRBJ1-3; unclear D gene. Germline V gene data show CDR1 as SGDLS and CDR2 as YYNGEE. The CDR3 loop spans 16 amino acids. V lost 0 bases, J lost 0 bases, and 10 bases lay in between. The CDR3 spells CASSVGTASSGNTIYF. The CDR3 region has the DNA TGTGCCAGCAGCGTAGGGACCGCGAGCTCTGGAAACACCATATATTTT.

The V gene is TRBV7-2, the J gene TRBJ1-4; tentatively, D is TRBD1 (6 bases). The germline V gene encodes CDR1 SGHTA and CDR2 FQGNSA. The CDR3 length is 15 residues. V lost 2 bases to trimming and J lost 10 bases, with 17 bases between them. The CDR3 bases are TGTGCCAGCAGCTTACAGTCGAACAGGGAAGGAAAACTGTTTTTT. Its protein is CASSLQSNREGKLFF. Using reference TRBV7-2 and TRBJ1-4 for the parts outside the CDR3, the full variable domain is GAGVSQSPSNKVTEKGKDVELRCDPISGHTALYWYRQSLGQGLEFLIYFQGNSAPDKSGLPSDRFSAERTGGSVSTLTIQRTQQEDSAVYLCASSLQSNREGKLFFGSGTQLSVL.

The CDR3: CASSSNPGAVGEKLFF. The CDR3 nucleotides read TGTGCCAGCAGTTCTAATCCCGGGGCAGTTGGGGAAAAACTGTTTTTT. The rearrangement joins TRBV6-5 to TRBJ1-4, with D perhaps TRBD1 (5 bases). The CDR3 spans 16 residues. CDR1 MNHEY and CDR2 SVGAGI come from the germline V gene. Trimming removed 4 bases from V and 8 bases from J, with 20 bases in between.

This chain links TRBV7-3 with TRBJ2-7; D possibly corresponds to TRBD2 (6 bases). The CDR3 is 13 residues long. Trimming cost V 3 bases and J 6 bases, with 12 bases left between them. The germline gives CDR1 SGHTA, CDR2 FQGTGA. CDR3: CASSFQEAGEQYF. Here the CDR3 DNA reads TGTGCCAGCAGCTTCCAAGAAGCGGGCGAGCAGTACTTC.

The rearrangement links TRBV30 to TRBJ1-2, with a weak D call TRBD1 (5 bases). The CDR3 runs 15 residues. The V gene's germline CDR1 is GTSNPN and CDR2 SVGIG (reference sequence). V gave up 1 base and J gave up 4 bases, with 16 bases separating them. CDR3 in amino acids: CAWSGGEGTIYGYTF. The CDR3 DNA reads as TGTGCCTGGAGTGGCGGGGAGGGGACGATCTATGGCTACACCTTC.

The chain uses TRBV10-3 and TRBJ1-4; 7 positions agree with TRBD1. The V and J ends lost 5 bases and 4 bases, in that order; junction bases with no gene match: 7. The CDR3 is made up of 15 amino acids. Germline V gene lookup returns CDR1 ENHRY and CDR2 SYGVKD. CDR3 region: CAISRGGQSNEKLFF. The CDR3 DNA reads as TGTGCCATCAGTCGAGGGGGACAGAGTAATGAAAAACTGTTTTTT.

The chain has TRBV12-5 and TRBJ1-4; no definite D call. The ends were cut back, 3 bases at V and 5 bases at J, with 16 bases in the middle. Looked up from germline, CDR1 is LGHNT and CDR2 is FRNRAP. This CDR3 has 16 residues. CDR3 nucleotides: TGTGCTAGTGGTTTAGGTGGAGGAGGGATAAATGAAAAACTGTTTTTT. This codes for CASGLGGGGINEKLFF.

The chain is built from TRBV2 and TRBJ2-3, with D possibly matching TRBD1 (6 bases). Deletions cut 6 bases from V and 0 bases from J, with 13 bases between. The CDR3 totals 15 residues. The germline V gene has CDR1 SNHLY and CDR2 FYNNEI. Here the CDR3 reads CASRSGQRSTDTQYF. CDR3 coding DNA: TGTGCCAGCAGATCAGGACAGCGAAGCACAGATACGCAGTATTTT.

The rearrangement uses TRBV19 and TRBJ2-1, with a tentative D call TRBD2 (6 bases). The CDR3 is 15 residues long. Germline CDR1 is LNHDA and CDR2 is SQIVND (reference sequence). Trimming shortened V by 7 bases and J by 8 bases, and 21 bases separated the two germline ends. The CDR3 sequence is CASTPGLSGRDEQFF. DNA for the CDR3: TGTGCCAGTACCCCGGGACTCTCGGGTCGGGATGAGCAGTTCTTC.

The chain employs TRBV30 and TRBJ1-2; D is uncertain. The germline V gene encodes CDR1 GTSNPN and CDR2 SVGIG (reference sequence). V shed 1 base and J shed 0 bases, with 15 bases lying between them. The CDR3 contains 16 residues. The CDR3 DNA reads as TGTGCCTGGAGTGCCCTAGACAAGCCCACTAACTATGGCTACACCTTC. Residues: CAWSALDKPTNYGYTF.

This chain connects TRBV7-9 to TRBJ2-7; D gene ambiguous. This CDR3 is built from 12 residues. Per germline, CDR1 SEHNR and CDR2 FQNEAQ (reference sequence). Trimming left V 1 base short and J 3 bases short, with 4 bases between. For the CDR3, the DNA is TGTGCCAGCAGCTTAGGCTTCTACGAGCAGTACTTC. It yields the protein CASSLGFYEQYF.

CDR3 protein: CASSLGSLTYNEQFF. CDR3 in DNA: TGTGCCAGCAGCCTGGGGTCGCTGACCTACAATGAGCAGTTCTTC. J is TRBJ2-1 and V is TRBV7-9; D remains ambiguous. The germline V gene has CDR1 SEHNR and CDR2 FQNEAQ (reference sequence). With 5 bases removed from V and 2 bases from J, the gap between germline ends came to 13 bases. This CDR3 has 15 residues.

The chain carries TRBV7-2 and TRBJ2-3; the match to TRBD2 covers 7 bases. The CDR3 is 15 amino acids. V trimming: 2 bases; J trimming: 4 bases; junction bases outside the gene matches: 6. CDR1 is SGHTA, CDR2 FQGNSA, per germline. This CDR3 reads CASSLLTSAADTQYF. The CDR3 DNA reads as TGTGCCAGCAGCTTACTAACTAGCGCAGCAGATACGCAGTATTTT.

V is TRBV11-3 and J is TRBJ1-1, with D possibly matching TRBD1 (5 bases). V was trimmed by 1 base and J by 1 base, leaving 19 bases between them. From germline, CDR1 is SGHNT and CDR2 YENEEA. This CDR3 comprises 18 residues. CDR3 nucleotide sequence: TGTGCCAGCAGCTTAGTGGCAGGAAGGATTAGGGGGAACACTGAAGCTTTCTTT. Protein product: CASSLVAGRIRGNTEAFF.

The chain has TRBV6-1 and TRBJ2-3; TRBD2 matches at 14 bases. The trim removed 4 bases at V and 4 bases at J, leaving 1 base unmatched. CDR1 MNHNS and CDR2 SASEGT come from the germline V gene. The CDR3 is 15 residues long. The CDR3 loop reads CASSGLAGGPDTQYF. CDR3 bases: TGTGCCAGCAGTGGACTAGCGGGAGGGCCAGATACGCAGTATTTT.

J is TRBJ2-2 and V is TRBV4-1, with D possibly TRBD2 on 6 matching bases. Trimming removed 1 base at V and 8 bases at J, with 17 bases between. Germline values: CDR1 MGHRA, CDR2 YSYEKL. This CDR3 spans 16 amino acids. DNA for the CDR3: TGCGCCAGCAGCCAAGCAATCAAGGACGGAGGGGGGGAGCTGTTTTTT. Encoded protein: CASSQAIKDGGGELFF.